Listed below are T cell receptor beta chains from one sample, sequenced in a study of T cells in Graves' hyperthyroidism and ophthalmopathy. TCRdb reprocessed the multiplex PCR reads via MiXCR and lists one record per CDR3 protein. The sample records hundreds of thousands of distinct CDR3 sequences, approximately 15% being singletons. The sequenced sample consisted of blood. Every receptor here comes from a woman under 30 with Graves' hyperthyroidism. CDR3s include the opening cysteine and the closing phenylalanine or tryptophan. D genes are given only for firm matches. For some rows the clone size is stated as once, few or many, or as a class when expanded; others skip it.

clone_size	v_call	j_call	d_call	cdr3_aa	cdr3_nt
NA	TRBV10-2	TRBJ1-5	NA	CASSQGNSQPQHF	TGCGCCAGCAGTCAGGGAAATAGTCAGCCCCAGCATTTT
many	TRBV12-3/TRBV12-4	TRBJ1-2	NA	CASRDDSLINYGYTF	TGTGCCAGCAGGGATGACAGCCTAATTAACTATGGCTACACCTTC
many	TRBV2	TRBJ1-2	TRBD1	CASSGLKGGDYGYTF	TGTGCCAGCAGTGGGTTAAAAGGGGGCGACTATGGCTACACCTTC
many	TRBV2	TRBJ2-4	NA	CASGVERALAKNIQYF	TGTGCCAGCGGTGTGGAGCGGGCACTAGCCAAAAACATTCAGTACTTC
many	TRBV2	TRBJ2-1	NA	CASSEEGRTGNEQFF	TGTGCCAGCAGTGAAGAGGGACGGACCGGCAATGAGCAGTTCTTC
NA	TRBV15	TRBJ2-1	NA	CATSRQGREQFF	TGTGCCACCAGCAGACAGGGACGGGAGCAGTTCTTC
NA	TRBV12-3/TRBV12-4	TRBJ2-7	NA	CASRSSRGGYEQYF	TGTGCCAGCAGGTCGAGCAGGGGGGGCTACGAGCAGTACTTC
many	TRBV12-3/TRBV12-4	TRBJ2-7	TRBD2	CASSFGREDNEQYF	TGTGCCAGCAGTTTCGGGCGGGAGGACAACGAGCAGTACTTC
many	TRBV30	TRBJ1-1	NA	CAWTSGPGGVAFF	TGTGCCTGGACCTCCGGGCCCGGGGGTGTAGCTTTCTTT
many	TRBV7-9	TRBJ2-1	NA	CAIIDPERGRYNEQFF	TGTGCCATTATTGACCCCGAAAGAGGGAGGTACAATGAGCAGTTCTTC
many	TRBV13	TRBJ2-3	TRBD2	CASSPYQRESSTDTQYF	TGTGCCAGCAGCCCCTATCAGCGGGAGTCTAGCACAGATACGCAGTATTTT
NA	TRBV5-6	TRBJ2-2	NA	CASSLILRDNTGELFF	TGTGCCAGCAGCTTAATACTCAGGGATAACACCGGGGAGCTGTTTTTT
NA	TRBV12-5	TRBJ1-1	NA	CASGLGGFTEAFF	TGTGCTAGTGGTTTGGGGGGGTTTACTGAAGCTTTCTTT
few	TRBV2	TRBJ1-3	NA	CASHHRSSGNTIYF	TGTGCCAGTCATCACAGGAGCTCTGGAAACACCATATATTTT
few	TRBV11-3	TRBJ2-1	NA	CASNPGPTTEQFF	TGTGCCAGCAACCCCGGACCTACTACTGAGCAGTTCTTC
few	TRBV9	TRBJ2-1	NA	CASSVDTSVYNEQFF	TGTGCCAGCAGCGTAGATACGTCAGTTTACAATGAGCAGTTCTTC
NA	TRBV9	TRBJ2-5	NA	CASSVEEVETQYF	TGTGCCAGCAGCGTAGAGGAGGTGGAGACCCAGTACTTC
many	TRBV2	TRBJ2-2	NA	CASSGPAGPGELFF	TGTGCCAGCAGTGGCCCCGCGGGTCCCGGGGAGCTGTTTTTT
few	TRBV4-1	TRBJ2-4	NA	CASSQILALGGDIQYF	TGCGCCAGCAGCCAGATCCTGGCACTAGGTGGGGACATTCAGTACTTC
many	TRBV14	TRBJ1-1	NA	CASSQVDNENTEAFF	TGTGCCAGCAGCCAAGTTGACAATGAGAACACTGAAGCTTTCTTT
many	TRBV20-1	TRBJ2-1	TRBD2	CSASDGTSSYNEQFF	TGCAGTGCTTCGGATGGGACTAGCTCCTACAATGAGCAGTTCTTC
NA	TRBV6-5	TRBJ2-7	NA	CASSYDSRTYEQYF	TGTGCCAGCAGTTATGACAGCCGCACCTACGAGCAGTACTTC
many	TRBV20-1	TRBJ1-1	NA	CSARDYKGGWTEAFF	TGCAGTGCTAGAGATTATAAGGGGGGCTGGACTGAAGCTTTCTTT
few	TRBV6-4	TRBJ1-6	TRBD1	CASSDDRGAPLHF	TGTGCCAGCAGTGATGACAGGGGCGCACCCCTCCACTTT